This entry describes one TCR beta chain. TCRdb reprocessed the 5' RACE reads via MiXCR and lists one record per CDR3 protein. The sample comprises 400,000 to 600,000 distinct CDR3 sequences, more than 20% of which are singletons, and approximately 0.48% rests with the top ten. These data originate in a study of identical twins. This sample was also put to use in a study of yellow fever vaccine responses in identical twins. That source adds: It has been reported that, in twins, the vaccine T cell response seemed partly convergent and partly personalized.

This sequence originates from a woman under 30 in good health. The source material was CD4+ T cells sorted from blood.

The CDR3 protein is CSATQQGAFNEQYF. The CDR3 DNA reads TGCAGTGCTACCCAACAGGGGGCGTTTAACGAGCAGTACTTC. The rearrangement links TRBV20-1 to TRBJ2-7; 9 bases map to TRBD1. CDR1 DFQATT and CDR2 SNEGSKA come from the germline V gene (reference sequence). V gave up 4 bases and J gave up 5 bases; unmatched junction bases: 9. The CDR3 is made up of 14 amino acids.